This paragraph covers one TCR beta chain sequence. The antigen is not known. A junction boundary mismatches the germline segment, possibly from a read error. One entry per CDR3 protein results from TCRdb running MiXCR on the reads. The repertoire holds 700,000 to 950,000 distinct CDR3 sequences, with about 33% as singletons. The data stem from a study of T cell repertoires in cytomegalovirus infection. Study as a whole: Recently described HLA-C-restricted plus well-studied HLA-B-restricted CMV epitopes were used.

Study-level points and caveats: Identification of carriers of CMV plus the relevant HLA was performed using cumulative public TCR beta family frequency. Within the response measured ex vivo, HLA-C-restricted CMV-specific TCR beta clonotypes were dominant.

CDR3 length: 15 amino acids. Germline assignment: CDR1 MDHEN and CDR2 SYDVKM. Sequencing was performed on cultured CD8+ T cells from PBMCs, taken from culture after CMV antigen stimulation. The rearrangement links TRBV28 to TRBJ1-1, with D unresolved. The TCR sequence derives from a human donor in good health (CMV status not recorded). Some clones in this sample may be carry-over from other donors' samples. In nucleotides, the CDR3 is TGTGCCAGCAGTTTATCGGAGTTTTTGAACAATGAAGCGTTCTTT. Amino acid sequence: CASSLSEFLNNEAFF.